Reported below is one T cell receptor beta chain. This clonotype was detected only a few times. This clone's antigen is unknown. There are no base qualities to consult, and no much larger clone falls within one base. The data derive from a study of T-cell memory formation after mild COVID-19 (dated by TCRdb to 2020 to 2023). Background for the entire study: TCR sequence clusters from the two donors were largely donor specific. In a couple of donors, T-cell clones that expanded and contracted after mild COVID-19 were tracked by sequencing TCRalpha and TCRbeta repertoires over time. The cohort was made up of two young adult volunteers, one female and one male, who were previously healthy. On the study overall, not on this receptor specifically: The study included only a couple of mild cases, and larger cohorts that include severe cases with pre-infection samples were judged to be necessary. SARS-CoV-2 specificity was not confirmed for the second-wave clones peaking on day 37. Some responding clones were detected in pre-infection memory, which suggested that pre-existing cross-reactive memory T cells had joined the SARS-CoV-2 response. Contracting CD4+ clones appeared mostly in the CM and EM memory subsets, whereas CD8+ clones were enriched in EMRA. Clones contracting from day 15 to 85 had balanced CD4/CD8 phenotypes, while a second wave expanding from day 15 to 37 was biased towards CD4+.

The sample was run on an Illumina NovaSeq 6000. Using 5'RACE with constant-segment primers, TCRalpha and TCRbeta cDNA libraries were constructed, with sample barcodes and unique molecular identifiers added in the process. RNA was extracted from every sample with Trizol reagent. Library amplification was performed in two PCR steps, and a second sample barcode and Illumina TruSeq adapters were introduced in the second step. Sequencing of the libraries was done on an Illumina NovaSeq, producing 2 x 150 bp paired-end reads. Turning to the authors' computational methods: With migec v1.2.7, reads were demultiplexed and then collapsed into UMI-guided consensus sequences. Using mixcr v2.1.11, UMI consensuses were aligned to TRA and TRB V and J templates and then assembled into clonotypes. Clonotypes were classified as expanded or contracted when called significant by both edgeR and NoisET, with noise models trained on biological replicates. For edgeR calls, the thresholds were a false discovery rate-adjusted p below 0.01 and a log2 fold-change of 1. As an exploratory analysis of dynamics, PCA with hierarchical clustering was applied to max-normalized trajectories of the 1000 most abundant clonotypes. Separately sequenced CD4+ and CD8+ repertoires were used to assign the CD4 or CD8 phenotype of responding clones. TCRdb reworked the public reads: Q25 trimming with fastp, MiXCR clone assembly, productive beta chains retained. CDR3 protein sequences are deduplicated, and each keeps its most common genes and DNA. TCRdb's processing, not the authors', yielded these V and J calls. Within this sample are around 130,000 distinct CDR3 sequences, with more than 13% of them counted one time only. The ten largest clones represent about 26% of the sample.

Ficoll-Paque density gradient centrifugation was used to isolate PBMCs. The germline V gene specifies LGHNA as CDR1 and YNFKEQ as CDR2. Inclusive of the bounding cysteine and phenylalanine, the CDR3 is 16 residues long. CDR3 DNA only is kept here, 48 bases in frame from base 1. The V and J ends are trimmed by 5 bases and 5 bases, leaving 21 bases between them. This chain joins TRBV4-2 to TRBJ2-5, with the D segment identity uncertain. This clonotype was sampled from an adult woman who had mild COVID-19 (a few samples of this study predate the infection). The sample titles of this study are shuffled in the database, so cell type and time point are left out; the donor was told from shared clones. Sample: PBMCs or a T cell subset sorted from them (not recorded which). The DNA sequence is as follows: TGTGCCAGCAGCGGCAATCCAGTTCGGTTACTGGAGACCCAGTACTTC. Its protein is CASSGNPVRLLETQYF.